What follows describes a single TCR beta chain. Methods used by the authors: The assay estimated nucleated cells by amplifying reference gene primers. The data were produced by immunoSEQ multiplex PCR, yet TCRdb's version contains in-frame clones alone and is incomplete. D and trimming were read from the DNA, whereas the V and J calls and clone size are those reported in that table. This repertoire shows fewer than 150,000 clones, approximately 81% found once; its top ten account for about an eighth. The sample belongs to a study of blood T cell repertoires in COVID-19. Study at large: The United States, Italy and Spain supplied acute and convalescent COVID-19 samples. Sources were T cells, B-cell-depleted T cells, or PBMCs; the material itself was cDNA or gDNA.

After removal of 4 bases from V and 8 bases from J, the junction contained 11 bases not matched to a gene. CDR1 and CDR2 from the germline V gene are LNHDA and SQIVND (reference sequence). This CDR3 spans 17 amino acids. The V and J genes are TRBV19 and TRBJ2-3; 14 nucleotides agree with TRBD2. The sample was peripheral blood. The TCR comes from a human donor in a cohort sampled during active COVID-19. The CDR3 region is CASSKAETSGGASTQYF. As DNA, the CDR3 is TGTGCCAGTAGTAAGGCCGAGACTAGCGGGGGGGCCAGTACGCAGTATTTT.